This T cell receptor beta chain was obtained from a study of T cell responses to AZD1222 COVID-19 vaccine. Study-wide points: After the peak T cell response, and only then, were repertoires sampled. Donors skewed white British and female; clonal diversity was possibly underestimated.

Libraries were prepared by immunoSEQ multiplex PCR; TCRdb keeps only in-frame clonotypes and omits some of them. This sample has roughly 200,000 clones, with 80% to 90% found just once. The CDR3 length is 15 residues. V lost 1 base to trimming and J lost 3 bases; unmatched junction nucleotides: 6. Germline V gene sequence: CDR1 SGHKS, CDR2 YYEKEE (reference sequence). Remarks on this clone: The antigen is unknown.

The source material was peripheral blood, sampled on day 0 of AZD1222 vaccination. This chain joins TRBV5-5 and TRBJ2-7; 8 bases are a match to TRBD2. The origin of this receptor is an adult in good health. CDR3 sequence: CASSLLVAGNYEQYF. Written as DNA, the CDR3 is TGTGCCAGCAGCTTGTTGGTAGCGGGGAACTACGAGCAGTACTTC. Full variable domain (missing parts from reference TRBV5-5 and TRBJ2-7): DAGVTQSPTHLIKTRGQQVTLRCSPISGHKSVSWYQQVLGQGPQFIFQYYEKEERGRGNFPDRFSARQFPNYSSELNVNALLLGDSALYLCASSLLVAGNYEQYFGPGTRLTVT.